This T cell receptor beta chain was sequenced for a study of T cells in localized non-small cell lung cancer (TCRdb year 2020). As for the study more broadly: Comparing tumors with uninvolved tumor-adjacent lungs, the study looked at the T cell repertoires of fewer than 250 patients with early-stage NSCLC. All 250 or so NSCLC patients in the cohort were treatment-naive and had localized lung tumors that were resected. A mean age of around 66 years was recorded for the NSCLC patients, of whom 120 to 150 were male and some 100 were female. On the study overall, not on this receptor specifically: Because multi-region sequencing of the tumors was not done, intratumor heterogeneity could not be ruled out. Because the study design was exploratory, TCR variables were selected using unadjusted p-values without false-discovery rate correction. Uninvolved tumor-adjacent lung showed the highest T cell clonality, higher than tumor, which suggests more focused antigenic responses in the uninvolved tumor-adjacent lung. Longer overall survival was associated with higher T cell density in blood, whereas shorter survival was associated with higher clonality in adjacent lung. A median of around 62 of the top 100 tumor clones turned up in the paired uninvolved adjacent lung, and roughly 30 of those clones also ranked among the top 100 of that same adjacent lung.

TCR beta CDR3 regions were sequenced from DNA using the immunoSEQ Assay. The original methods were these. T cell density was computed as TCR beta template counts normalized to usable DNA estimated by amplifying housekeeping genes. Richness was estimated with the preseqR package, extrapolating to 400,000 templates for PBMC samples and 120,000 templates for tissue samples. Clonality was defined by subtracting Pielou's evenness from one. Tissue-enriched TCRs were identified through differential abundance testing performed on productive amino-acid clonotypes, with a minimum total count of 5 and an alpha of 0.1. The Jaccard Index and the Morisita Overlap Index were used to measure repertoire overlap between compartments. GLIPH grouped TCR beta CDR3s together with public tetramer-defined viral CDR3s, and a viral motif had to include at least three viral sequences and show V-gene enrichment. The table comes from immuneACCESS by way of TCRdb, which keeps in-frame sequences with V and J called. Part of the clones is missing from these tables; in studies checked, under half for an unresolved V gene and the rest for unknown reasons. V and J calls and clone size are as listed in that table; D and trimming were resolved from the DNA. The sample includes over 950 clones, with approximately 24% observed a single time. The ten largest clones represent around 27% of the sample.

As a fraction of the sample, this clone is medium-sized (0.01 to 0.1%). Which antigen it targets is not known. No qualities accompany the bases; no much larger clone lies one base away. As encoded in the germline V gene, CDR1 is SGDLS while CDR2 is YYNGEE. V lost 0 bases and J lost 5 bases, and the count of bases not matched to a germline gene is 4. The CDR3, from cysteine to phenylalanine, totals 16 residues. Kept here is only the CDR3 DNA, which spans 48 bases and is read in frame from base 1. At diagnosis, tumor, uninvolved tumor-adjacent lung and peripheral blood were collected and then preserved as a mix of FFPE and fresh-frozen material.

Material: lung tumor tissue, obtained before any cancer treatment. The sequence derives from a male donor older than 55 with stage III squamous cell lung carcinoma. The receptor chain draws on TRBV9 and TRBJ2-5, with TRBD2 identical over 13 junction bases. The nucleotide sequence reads TGTGCCAGCAGCGTAGCTACTAGCGGGGGGGAGGAGACCCAGTACTTC. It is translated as CASSVATSGGEETQYF.